The present entry profiles one TCR beta chain with its context. The junction had 4 bases not matched to a gene; V was cut back by 4 bases and J by 5 bases. This CDR3 has 14 amino acids. Per the germline V gene, CDR1 is SGHRS and CDR2 is YFSETQ. Authors' methods: Reference gene primer amplification yielded estimated nucleated cell counts. Sequenced by immunoSEQ multiplex PCR; TCRdb stores in-frame clones only, minus some. That table is the source of V, J and clone size, and D and trimming were worked out from the DNA. Altogether 390,000 or so clones are present, around 89% being singletons, with the ten largest covering 1%. This sample was included in a study of blood T cell repertoires in COVID-19. The wider study: Italy, Spain and the United States were the sources of the convalescent and acute COVID-19 samples. PBMCs, B-cell-depleted T cells, or T cells were the source of the cDNA or gDNA that made up the material.

The chain uses TRBV5-1 and TRBJ1-1; 11 bases line up with TRBD1. The sample was PBMCs or T cells enriched from blood (not recorded which). This TCR was sampled from a man younger than 35 who had recovered from COVID-19. CDR3: CASSGQGAGTEAFF. The CDR3 nucleotides are TGCGCCAGCAGCGGACAGGGGGCAGGGACTGAAGCTTTCTTT.